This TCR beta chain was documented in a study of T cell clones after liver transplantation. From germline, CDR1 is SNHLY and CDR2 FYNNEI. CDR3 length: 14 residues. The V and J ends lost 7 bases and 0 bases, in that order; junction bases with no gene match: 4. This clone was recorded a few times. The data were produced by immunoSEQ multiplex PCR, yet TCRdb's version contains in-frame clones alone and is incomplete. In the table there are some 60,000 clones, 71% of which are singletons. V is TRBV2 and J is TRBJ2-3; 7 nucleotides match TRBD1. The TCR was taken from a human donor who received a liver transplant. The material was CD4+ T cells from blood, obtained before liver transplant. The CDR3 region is CASKSQGSTDTQYF. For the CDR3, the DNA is TGTGCCAGCAAATCACAGGGGAGCACAGATACGCAGTATTTT. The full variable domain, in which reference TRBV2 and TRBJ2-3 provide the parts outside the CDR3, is EPEVTQTPSHQVTQMGQEVILRCVPISNHLYFYWYRQILGQKVEFLVSFYNNEISEKSEIFDDQFSVERPDGSNFTLKIRSTKLEDSAMYFCASKSQGSTDTQYFGPGTRLTVL.